This entry lists 16 T cell receptor beta chains sequenced from one sample in a study of T-cell reconstitution after alpha-beta-depleted transplantation in children. As it was prepared, the TCRbeta library received unique molecular identifiers. TCRdb recomputed calls from the PCR reads with MiXCR, one row per CDR3 protein. The sample lists a few hundred thousand distinct CDR3 sequences; approximately 11% were seen once. The sample in question was PBMCs, obtained before TCRalphabeta/CD19-depleted stem cell transplant. The receptors here all came from a child younger than two with acute myeloid leukemia, due to receive a stem cell transplant.

This clonotype occurred many times. J is TRBJ2-5 and V is TRBV9, with D possibly matching TRBD2 (6 bases). Trimming removed 3 bases at V and 2 bases at J, with 17 bases between. Germline assignment: CDR1 SGDLS and CDR2 YYNGEE. This CDR3 has 16 amino acids. For the CDR3, the DNA is TGTGCCAGCAGCGCCCCTGGGGGAGGTGGGCAAGAGACCCAGTACTTC. Translated, it gives CASSAPGGGGQETQYF.

This clonotype was recorded at least ten times. The chain couples TRBV5-1 to TRBJ2-1, with 11 bases matching TRBD2. Germline V lookup: CDR1 SGHRS, CDR2 YFSETQ. Losses at the gene ends were 4 bases for V and 9 bases for J; bases not matched to a gene: 15. The CDR3 contains 17 residues. Here the CDR3 reads CASSAPVGTSGTGEQFF. The CDR3 bases are TGCGCCAGCAGCGCACCAGTAGGGACTAGCGGTACCGGTGAGCAGTTCTTC.

The J gene is TRBJ1-2, the V gene TRBV4-1; weak D call: TRBD1 (5 bases). V was trimmed by 4 bases and J by 2 bases, leaving 14 bases between them. In germline, CDR1 is MGHRA, CDR2 YSYEKL. CDR3 length equals 15 residues. CDR3 residues: CASSLNPTENYGYTF. The CDR3 DNA reads TGCGCCAGCAGCCTTAACCCGACAGAGAACTATGGCTACACCTTC.

This clonotype was observed at least ten times. V and J are TRBV28 and TRBJ2-2, with 9 bases lining up with TRBD2. Trimming at V came to 3 bases and at J to 5 bases, leaving 7 bases not matched to a gene. The CDR3 runs to 16 residues. The V gene's germline CDR1 is MDHEN and CDR2 SYDVKM. The CDR3 nucleotides are TGTGCCAGCAGTTTTGGCGGGAGGGCCCGGACCGGGGAGCTGTTTTTT. It yields the protein CASSFGGRARTGELFF. The whole variable domain, filled in from reference TRBV28 and TRBJ2-2, reads DVKVTQSSRYLVKRTGEKVFLECVQDMDHENMFWYRQDPGLGLRLIYFSYDVKMKEKGDIPEGYSVSREKKERFSLILESASTNQTSMYLCASSFGGRARTGELFFGEGSRLTVL.

The chain joins TRBV2 to TRBJ2-3; 7 nucleotides line up with TRBD2. Germline CDR1 SNHLY, CDR2 FYNNEI. This CDR3 contains 14 residues. The trim removed 7 bases at V and 2 bases at J, leaving 6 bases unmatched. CDR3 sequence reads: CASKRGIFTDTQYF. The CDR3 coding sequence is TGTGCCAGCAAGCGGGGTATATTCACAGATACGCAGTATTTT. The variable domain in full, with the rest retrieved from reference TRBV2 and TRBJ2-3, is EPEVTQTPSHQVTQMGQEVILRCVPISNHLYFYWYRQILGQKVEFLVSFYNNEISEKSEIFDDQFSVERPDGSNFTLKIRSTKLEDSAMYFCASKRGIFTDTQYFGPGTRLTVL.

This clonotype occurred a few times. V and J are TRBV2 and TRBJ2-6; TRBD1 matches at 7 bases. V lost 6 bases to trimming and J lost 0 bases; unmatched junction nucleotides: 8. Germline V gene sequence: CDR1 SNHLY, CDR2 FYNNEI. CDR3 length equals 17 residues. CDR3: CASRDRFFLSGANVLTF. CDR3 nucleotide sequence: TGTGCCAGCAGGGACAGGTTTTTCCTCTCTGGGGCCAACGTCCTGACTTTC.

CDR3 sequence (DNA): TGCGCCAGCAGCCCTTATGACCCTAACTATGGCTACACCTTC. This gives the protein CASSPYDPNYGYTF. The V and J genes are TRBV5-1 and TRBJ1-2; D gene unclear. Germline V gene lookup returns CDR1 SGHRS and CDR2 YFSETQ. V was clipped by 4 bases and J by 0 bases, with 10 bases between them. CDR3 length equals 14 residues.

This clonotype has ten or more counts. This chain joins TRBV7-2 and TRBJ2-1; TRBD1 aligns across 7 bases. Germline V lookup: CDR1 SGHTA, CDR2 FQGNSA. The V gene end was trimmed by 1 base and the J gene end by 1 base; junction bases not matched to a gene: 4. The CDR3 spans 16 residues. CDR3 coding DNA: TGTGCCAGCAGCTTAGGGGCAGGGGGATCCTACAATGAGCAGTTCTTC. Translated, it gives CASSLGAGGSYNEQFF.

Here the CDR3 reads CFAREGQVNTGELFF. DNA for the CDR3: TGCTTTGCTAGAGAGGGGCAGGTTAACACCGGGGAGCTGTTTTTT. The chain combines TRBV20-1 with TRBJ2-2; D may match TRBD1 or TRBD2 (5 bases each). The CDR3 covers 15 residues. In germline, CDR1 is DFQATT, CDR2 SNEGSKA (reference sequence).

A word on this clonotype: Its ends do not fully match the called genes, so a read error is possible. The rearrangement uses TRBV20-1 and TRBJ2-3, with TRBD1 matching over 8 bases. This CDR3 has 14 residues. Looked up from germline, CDR1 is DFQATT and CDR2 is SNEGSKA (reference sequence). CDR3 residues: CSASGQGHTVTQYF. The DNA for the CDR3 is TGCAGTGCCAGCGGACAGGGCCACACAGTTACGCAGTATTTT.

This clonotype was detected many times. The chain couples TRBV18 to TRBJ2-7, with a tentative D call TRBD2 (5 bases). Deletions cut 4 bases from V and 3 bases from J, with 10 bases between. Per the germline V gene, CDR1 is KGHSH and CDR2 is LQKENI. This CDR3 has 13 residues. The CDR3 loop reads CASSRERDYEQYF. The DNA of the CDR3 is TGTGCCAGCTCACGGGAGAGAGACTACGAGCAGTACTTC.

In its sample, this clonotype was seen many times. The rearrangement uses TRBV5-1 and TRBJ2-3, with 9 bases aligning to TRBD2. In germline, CDR1 is SGHRS, CDR2 YFSETQ. The CDR3 has 17 amino acids. J lost 4 bases, V lost 4 bases, and 13 bases had no gene match. The CDR3 DNA reads TGCGCCAGCAGCCGTATAAGCCTTAGCGGGAGCTCAGATACGCAGTATTTT. This encodes CASSRISLSGSSDTQYF.

This clonotype was counted at least ten times. CDR3 bases: TGCGCCAGCAGCTTGGGGACAGGGGTAAAATTCTTC. Amino acids: CASSLGTGVKFF. The chain uses TRBV5-1 and TRBJ2-1, with 9 bases aligning to TRBD1. CDR1 and CDR2 (germline): SGHRS, YFSETQ. V lost 0 bases and J lost 16; bases outside the gene matches: 5. CDR3 length: 12 amino acids.

This clonotype was counted ten times or more. This rearrangement joins TRBV20-1 to TRBJ2-5; TRBD1 or TRBD2 may be the D gene (5 bases each). This CDR3 comprises 13 residues. Trimming removed 5 bases from V and 5 bases from J, with 15 bases in between. Looked up from germline, CDR1 is DFQATT and CDR2 is SNEGSKA (reference sequence). The CDR3 bases are TGCAGTGCTGGAGCTTCAGGGACGGAGACCCAGTACTTC. Its protein is CSAGASGTETQYF.

The table lists this clonotype with many counts. The V call is TRBV20-1, the J call TRBJ1-1, with D perhaps matching TRBD1 (5 bases). This CDR3 region has 11 residues. Trimming took 5 bases from V and 1 from J, leaving 5 bases between them. Germline lookup yields CDR1 DFQATT and CDR2 SNEGSKA (reference sequence). CDR3 coding DNA: TGCAGTGCTGACAGGAACACTGAAGCTTTCTTT. The encoded protein is CSADRNTEAFF.

On this clonotype: A much bigger clone sits one base away, suggesting this may be a read error. The rearrangement links TRBV5-6 to TRBJ2-7; TRBD1 aligns across 7 bases. V dropped 3 bases and J dropped 6; count of bases not matched to a gene: 6. Germline lookup yields CDR1 SGHDT and CDR2 YYEEEE. CDR3 length: 13 residues. DNA for the CDR3: TGTGCCAGCAGCTCCGGACAGGCCTGCGAGCAGTACTTC. Its translation: CASSSGQACEQYF. The full variable domain, with the rest looked up from reference TRBV5-6 and TRBJ2-7, is DAGVTQSPTHLIKTRGQQVTLRCSPKSGHDTVSWYQQALGQGPQFIFQYYEEEERQRGNFPDRFSGHQFPNYSSELNVNALLLGDSALYLCASSSGQACEQYFGPGTRLTVT.